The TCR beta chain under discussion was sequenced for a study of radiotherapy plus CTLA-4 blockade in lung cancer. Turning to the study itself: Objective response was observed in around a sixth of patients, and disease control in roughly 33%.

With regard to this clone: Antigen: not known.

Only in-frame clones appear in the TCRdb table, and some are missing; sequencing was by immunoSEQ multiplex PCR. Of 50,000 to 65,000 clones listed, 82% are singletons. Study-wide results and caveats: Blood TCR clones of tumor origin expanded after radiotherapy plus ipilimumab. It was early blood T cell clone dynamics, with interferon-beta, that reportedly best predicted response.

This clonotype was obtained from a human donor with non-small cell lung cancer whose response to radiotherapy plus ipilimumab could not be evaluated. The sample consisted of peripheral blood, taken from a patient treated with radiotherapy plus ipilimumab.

The CDR3 region has the DNA TGTGCCAGCAGCCGACAGGGCGGCAGCAATCAGCCCCAGCATTTT. It translates to CASSRQGGSNQPQHF. The gene calls are TRBV6-5 and TRBJ1-5; TRBD1 agrees at 7 bases. The CDR3 totals 15 residues. J lost 1 base, V lost 6 bases, and 6 bases had no gene match. Germline V gene sequence: CDR1 MNHEY, CDR2 SVGAGI.